Shown below are 27 T cell receptor beta chains from a single sample sequenced in a study of PD-1 blockade in classical Hodgkin lymphoma. All trial patients relapsed after autologous stem cell transplantation. Clones were read by immunoSEQ multiplex PCR, and TCRdb kept only the in-frame ones, dropping some. Altogether roughly 97,000 clones are present, around four fifths being singletons, with the ten largest covering 12%. The material sequenced was peripheral blood mononuclear cells (PBMCs), taken at baseline. The source of these receptors is a human donor with classical Hodgkin lymphoma.

The chain combines TRBV6-1 with TRBJ2-1, with 10 bases fitting TRBD2. Germline assignment: CDR1 MNHNS and CDR2 SASEGT. CDR3 length: 15 amino acids. The J segment lost 8 bases and the V segment lost 4 bases, leaving 8 bases of the junction unmatched. DNA for the CDR3: TGTGCCAGCAGTGGCCTAGCGGGAGTGGGGCATGAGCAGTTCTTC. Amino acid sequence: CASSGLAGVGHEQFF.

This rearrangement joins TRBV5-1 to TRBJ2-2, with D tentatively TRBD1 or TRBD2 (6 bases each). Trimming removed 5 bases at V and 3 bases at J, with 8 bases between. The CDR3 sequence is 13 residues long. Germline CDR1 SGHRS, CDR2 YFSETQ. CDR3 coding DNA: TGCGCCAGCAGTAGGGGGGACACCGGGGAGCTGTTTTTT. Its translation: CASSRGDTGELFF.

This rearrangement joins TRBV9 to TRBJ2-1; 7 positions agree with TRBD2. Trimming cost V 2 bases and J 6 bases; bases outside gene matches: 11. In germline, CDR1 is SGDLS, CDR2 YYNGEE. This CDR3 is 16 amino acids long. CDR3 residues: CASSVQAGLLFNEQFF. The DNA for the CDR3 is TGTGCCAGCAGCGTGCAAGCGGGACTCCTCTTCAATGAGCAGTTCTTC.

The chain combines TRBV10-3 with TRBJ2-2; TRBD2 agrees at 14 bases. Trimming removed 7 bases from V and 5 bases from J; junction bases left unmatched: 3. The CDR3 spans 15 residues. Germline V gene lookup returns CDR1 ENHRY and CDR2 SYGVKD. CDR3 sequence reads: CAITGTSGSTGELFF. The CDR3, as DNA: TGTGCCATCACTGGGACTAGCGGGAGTACCGGGGAGCTGTTTTTT.

This chain joins TRBV5-1 and TRBJ2-2; a possible D gene is TRBD2 (6 bases). With 4 bases removed from V and 4 bases from J, the gap between germline ends came to 11 bases. The CDR3 loop spans 14 amino acids. In germline, CDR1 is SGHRS, CDR2 YFSETQ. This chain's CDR3 is CASSPWDFTGELFF. The CDR3 DNA reads TGCGCCAGCAGCCCCTGGGACTTCACCGGGGAGCTGTTTTTT.

The chain is built from TRBV5-4 and TRBJ1-1; no definite D call. The V gene's germline CDR1 is SGHNT and CDR2 YYREEE (reference sequence). V shed 0 bases and J shed 0 bases, with 3 bases lying between them. The CDR3 runs to 13 residues. CDR3 residues: CASSLELNTEAFF. The CDR3 coding sequence is TGTGCCAGCAGCTTGGAACTGAACACTGAAGCTTTCTTT. Combining the CDR3 with reference TRBV5-4 and TRBJ1-1 gives the whole variable domain ETGVTQSPTHLIKTRGQQVTLRCSSQSGHNTVSWYQQALGQGPQFIFQYYREEENGRGNFPPRFSGLQFPNYSSELNVNALELDDSALYLCASSLELNTEAFFGQGTRLTVV.

This clone was picked up one time. The V gene is TRBV7-2, the J gene TRBJ2-1; 9 bases align to TRBD2. This CDR3 is 19 amino acids long. Germline assignment: CDR1 SGHTA and CDR2 FQGNSA. V lost 4 bases and J lost 4; bases outside the gene matches: 17. CDR3 in DNA: TGTGCCAGCAGCTCCCCCTCAAATGGCGGGAGGGCCACGTACAATGAGCAGTTCTTC. Encoded protein: CASSSPSNGGRATYNEQFF.

The V gene is TRBV5-1, the J gene TRBJ2-7; TRBD2 matches at 12 bases. This CDR3 is 16 amino acids long. Germline V gene lookup returns CDR1 SGHRS and CDR2 YFSETQ. J was trimmed by 3 bases and V by 3 bases; bases with no gene match: 7. CDR3 coding DNA: TGCGCCAGCAGCTCGACTAGCGGGAGCTGGGACTACGAGCAGTACTTC. Translated: CASSSTSGSWDYEQYF.

The chain joins TRBV11-2 to TRBJ2-2; 10 bases align to TRBD2. CDR1 and CDR2 (germline): SGHAT, FQNNGV. This CDR3 contains 15 residues. V lost 1 base to trimming and J lost 7 bases; unmatched junction nucleotides: 3. CDR3 DNA: TGTGCCAGCAGCTTAGGTCTAGCGGGAGTCGGGGAGCTGTTTTTT. It encodes CASSLGLAGVGELFF. Full variable domain (outside the CDR3, taken from reference TRBV11-2 and TRBJ2-2): EAGVAQSPRYKIIEKRQSVAFWCNPISGHATLYWYQQILGQGPKLLIQFQNNGVVDDSQLPKDRFSAERLKGVDSTLKIQPAKLEDSAVYLCASSLGLAGVGELFFGEGSRLTVL.

The V call is TRBV6-1, the J call TRBJ2-5; D is possibly TRBD1 or TRBD2 (5 bases each). The length of the CDR3 is 13 residues. The germline V gene encodes CDR1 MNHNS and CDR2 SASEGT. V shed 4 bases and J shed 4 bases, with 10 bases lying between them. Written as DNA, the CDR3 is TGTGCCAGCAGTGTCGAGAGGGGAGAGACCCAGTACTTC. Translated: CASSVERGETQYF.

This chain links TRBV27 with TRBJ2-1, with 7 bases fitting TRBD1. J gave up 0 bases and V 4 bases, and 9 bases lay outside the gene matches. Per the germline V gene, CDR1 is MNHEY and CDR2 is SMNVEV (reference sequence). The CDR3 consists of 17 residues. In DNA form, the CDR3 reads TGTGCCAGCAGTTCAAACCGGGACAGAAGCTCCTACAATGAGCAGTTCTTC. Amino acids: CASSSNRDRSSYNEQFF.

The rearrangement joins TRBV7-3 to TRBJ2-1, with 8 bases fitting TRBD2. J gave up 2 bases and V 1 base, and 4 bases lay outside the gene matches. The CDR3 is 16 amino acids. Per germline, CDR1 SGHTA and CDR2 FQGTGA. CDR3 protein: CASSLNHGRAYNEQFF. For the CDR3, the DNA is TGTGCCAGCAGCTTAAATCACGGGAGGGCCTACAATGAGCAGTTCTTC.

This chain links TRBV5-4 with TRBJ1-1; a weak D match, TRBD1 (6 bases). This CDR3 region has 14 residues. The V end lost 4 bases, the J end lost 5 bases, and 15 bases lay between the germline ends. Per germline, CDR1 SGHNT and CDR2 YYREEE (reference sequence). The CDR3 nucleotides are TGTGCCAGCAGCCCAGGGGATTGGGGAACTGAAGCTTTCTTT. This codes for CASSPGDWGTEAFF.

This clone was recorded a few times. The chain is built from TRBV6-6 and TRBJ2-2; TRBD1 matches 10 bases. V shed 1 base, J shed 7 bases, and the junction held 3 bases outside the gene matches. There are 15 residues in the CDR3. Germline lookup yields CDR1 MNHNY and CDR2 SVGAGI (reference sequence). The CDR3 region is CASSYLTGGIGELFF. As DNA, the CDR3 is TGTGCCAGCAGTTACTTGACAGGGGGCATCGGGGAGCTGTTTTTT.

This clone was found a few times. V usage is TRBV7-9 and J usage is TRBJ1-1, with no clear D. CDR3 length: 13 amino acids. V lost 7 bases, J lost 1 base, and 10 bases lay in between. Germline CDR1 reads SEHNR; CDR2 reads FQNEAQ (reference sequence). This chain's CDR3 is CASNVNRNTEAFF. In DNA, the CDR3 is TGTGCCAGCAACGTCAACAGGAACACTGAAGCTTTCTTT. Full variable domain (remainder filled in from reference TRBV7-9 and TRBJ1-1): DTGVSQNPRHKITKRGQNVTFRCDPISEHNRLYWYRQTLGQGPEFLTYFQNEAQLEKSRLLSDRFSAERPKGSFSTLEIQRTEQGDSAMYLCASNVNRNTEAFFGQGTRLTVV.

The rearrangement joins TRBV5-8 to TRBJ2-7, with TRBD2 matching 8 bases. CDR1 is SGHTS and CDR2 is YDEGEE in the germline V gene. After removal of 2 bases from V and 6 bases from J, the junction contained 4 bases not matched to a gene. This CDR3 region has 13 residues. The CDR3 DNA reads as TGTGCCAGCAGCTTCGGGAGGGCCTCCGAGCAGTACTTC. It is translated as CASSFGRASEQYF.

This clone was seen a few times. J is TRBJ1-2 and V is TRBV2; D uncertain. Trimming removed 2 bases from V and 4 bases from J, with 17 bases in between. CDR1 is SNHLY and CDR2 is FYNNEI in the germline V gene. The CDR3 length is 16 residues. The DNA for the CDR3 is TGTGCCAGCAGTGAAAGGAGGGCAGCTGAAGCCTATGGCTACACCTTC. Amino acids: CASSERRAAEAYGYTF.

The genes are TRBV11-2 and TRBJ2-1, with D hard to call. Trimming pared 1 base from V and 5 bases from J, leaving 12 bases between. CDR1 is SGHAT, CDR2 FQNNGV, per germline. CDR3 length: 15 amino acids. Written as DNA, the CDR3 is TGTGCCAGCAGCTTAGTCGGCCCCTCTCACAATGAGCAGTTCTTC. Amino acids: CASSLVGPSHNEQFF.

The chain combines TRBV18 with TRBJ2-7; 8 bases match TRBD1. The J segment lost 0 bases and the V segment lost 5 bases, leaving 3 bases of the junction unmatched. The germline gives CDR1 KGHSH, CDR2 LQKENI. CDR3 length: 14 amino acids. This CDR3 is CASSVGQDSYEQYF. Here the CDR3 DNA reads TGTGCCAGCTCAGTGGGACAGGACTCCTACGAGCAGTACTTC.

V is TRBV7-6 and J is TRBJ2-3; TRBD2 is a possible D gene (7 bases). Per germline, CDR1 SGHVS and CDR2 FNYEAQ. The V gene lost 1 base and the J gene lost 1 base, with 21 bases spanning the gap. The CDR3 runs to 19 residues. The chain's CDR3 is CASSLGPGGGRFGTDTQYF. The CDR3, as DNA: TGTGCCAGCAGCTTAGGCCCTGGGGGCGGGAGATTCGGCACAGATACGCAGTATTTT.

The chain employs TRBV9 and TRBJ2-2; 7 positions agree with TRBD1. CDR1 is SGDLS, CDR2 YYNGEE, per germline. CDR3 size: 15 residues. Germline trimming cut 4 bases from V and 6 bases from J; bases unmatched to any gene: 9. In nucleotides, the CDR3 is TGTGCCAGCAGCATCGAGCCTACAGGGGCCGGGGAGCTGTTTTTT. This encodes CASSIEPTGAGELFF. The full variable domain, rest sourced from reference TRBV9 and TRBJ2-2, is DSGVTQTPKHLITATGQRVTLRCSPRSGDLSVYWYQQSLDQGLQFLIQYYNGEERAKGNILERFSAQQFPDLHSELNLSSLELGDSALYFCASSIEPTGAGELFFGEGSRLTVL.

This clone was seen just once. The chain recombines TRBV18 with TRBJ2-5; D is unresolved. Germline CDR1 KGHSH, CDR2 LQKENI. V was trimmed by 1 base and J by 6 bases, leaving 3 bases between them. There are 11 residues in the CDR3. The CDR3 loop reads CASSPLQTQYF. Written as DNA, the CDR3 is TGTGCCAGCTCACCACTACAGACCCAGTACTTC.

This chain connects TRBV10-3 to TRBJ2-7; TRBD2 agrees at 9 bases. Germline loops: CDR1 ENHRY, CDR2 SYGVKD. J lost 3 bases, V lost 5 bases, and 8 bases had no gene match. This CDR3 region has 15 residues. The CDR3 sequence: CAISLASGKVYEQYF. The CDR3 nucleotides read TGTGCCATCAGTCTGGCTAGCGGGAAGGTCTACGAGCAGTACTTC.

The V call is TRBV30, the J call TRBJ1-1; 7 bases are a match to TRBD1. With 4 bases clipped from V and 2 bases from J, the junction kept 10 bases outside the gene matches. Germline CDR1 and CDR2: GTSNPN and SVGIG (reference sequence). The CDR3 is made up of 15 amino acids. The CDR3 region is CAWTNPGQLNTEAFF. Written as DNA, the CDR3 is TGTGCCTGGACGAACCCGGGACAGCTAAACACTGAAGCTTTCTTT.

The J gene is TRBJ2-3, the V gene TRBV5-1; the D is unclear. V lost 2 bases, J lost 2 bases, and 3 bases lay in between. The CDR3 is 12 residues long. The germline CDR1 and CDR2 sequences are SGHRS and YFSETQ. The CDR3 DNA reads TGCGCCAGCAGCTTCCACACAGATACGCAGTATTTT. This encodes CASSFHTDTQYF.

The chain uses TRBV7-9 and TRBJ2-7, with 7 bases aligning to TRBD2. The CDR3 sequence is 17 residues long. CDR1 SEHNR and CDR2 FQNEAQ come from the germline V gene (reference sequence). V shed 0 bases, J shed 0 bases, and the junction held 8 bases outside the gene matches. The CDR3 sequence: CASSLAGTNPFSYEQYF. The CDR3 nucleotides are TGTGCCAGCAGCTTAGCCGGGACTAATCCCTTCTCCTACGAGCAGTACTTC.

The chain couples TRBV9 to TRBJ2-1, with 7 bases matching TRBD2. This CDR3 is 16 amino acids long. Germline values: CDR1 SGDLS, CDR2 YYNGEE. V lost 0 bases and J lost 4; bases outside the gene matches: 7. This chain's CDR3 is CASSVDPAGIYNEQFF. The CDR3 nucleotides are TGTGCCAGCAGCGTAGACCCAGCGGGGATATACAATGAGCAGTTCTTC.